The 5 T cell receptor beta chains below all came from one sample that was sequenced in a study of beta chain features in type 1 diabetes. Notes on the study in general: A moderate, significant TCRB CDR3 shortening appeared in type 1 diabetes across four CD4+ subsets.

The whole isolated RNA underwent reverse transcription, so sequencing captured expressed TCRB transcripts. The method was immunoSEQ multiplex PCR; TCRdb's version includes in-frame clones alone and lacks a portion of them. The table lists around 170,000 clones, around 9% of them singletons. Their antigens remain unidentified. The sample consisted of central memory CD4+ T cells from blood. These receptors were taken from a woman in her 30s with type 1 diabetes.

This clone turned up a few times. The CDR3 sequence: CASSLLEKNTEAFF. Written as DNA, the CDR3 is TGTGCCAGCAGCTTATTAGAAAAGAACACTGAAGCTTTCTTT. The chain carries TRBV7-8 and TRBJ1-1, with D unclear. V lost 2 bases and J 1 base, leaving 8 bases between the germline ends. CDR3 length: 14 amino acids. Germline V gene data show CDR1 as SGHVS and CDR2 as FQNEAQ.

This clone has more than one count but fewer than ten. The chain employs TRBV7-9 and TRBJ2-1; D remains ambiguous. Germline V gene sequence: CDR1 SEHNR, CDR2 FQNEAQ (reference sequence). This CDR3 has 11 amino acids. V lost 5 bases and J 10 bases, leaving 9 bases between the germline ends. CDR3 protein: CASSLTSEQFF. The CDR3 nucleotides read TGTGCCAGCAGCCTGACTTCGGAGCAGTTCTTC.

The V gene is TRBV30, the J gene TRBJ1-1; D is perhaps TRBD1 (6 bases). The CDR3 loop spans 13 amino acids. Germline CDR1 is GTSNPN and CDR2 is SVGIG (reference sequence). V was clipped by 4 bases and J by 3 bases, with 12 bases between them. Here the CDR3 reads CAWTRTDDTEAFF. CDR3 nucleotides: TGTGCCTGGACCAGGACAGACGACACTGAAGCTTTCTTT.

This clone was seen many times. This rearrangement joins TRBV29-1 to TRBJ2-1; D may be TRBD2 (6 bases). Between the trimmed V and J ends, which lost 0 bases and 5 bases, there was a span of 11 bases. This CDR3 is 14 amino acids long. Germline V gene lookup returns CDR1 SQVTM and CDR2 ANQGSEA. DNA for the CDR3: TGCAGCGTTGAAGATCGCCGCGGGGACAATGAGCAGTTCTTC. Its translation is CSVEDRRGDNEQFF.

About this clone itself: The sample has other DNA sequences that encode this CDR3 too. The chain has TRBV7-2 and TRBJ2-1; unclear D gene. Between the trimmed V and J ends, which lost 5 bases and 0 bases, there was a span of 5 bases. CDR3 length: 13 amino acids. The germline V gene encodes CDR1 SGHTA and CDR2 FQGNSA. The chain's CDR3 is CASSPSSYNEQFF. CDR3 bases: TGTGCCAGCAGCCCGAGCTCCTACAATGAGCAGTTCTTC. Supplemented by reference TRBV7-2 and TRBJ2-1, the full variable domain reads GAGVSQSPSNKVTEKGKDVELRCDPISGHTALYWYRQSLGQGLEFLIYFQGNSAPDKSGLPSDRFSAERTGGSVSTLTIQRTQQEDSAVYLCASSPSSYNEQFFGPGTRLTVL.